One sample yielded the 5 T cell receptor beta chains listed below, sequenced in a study of OX40 agonist ivuxolimab in advanced cancers. Clones were read by immunoSEQ multiplex PCR, and TCRdb kept only the in-frame ones, dropping some. The sample has approximately 100,000 clones; under 95% are singletons. This material consisted of CD4+ or CD8+ T cells sorted from blood, taken in a trial of the OX40 agonist ivuxolimab. These receptors came from an adult with an advanced solid tumor such as melanoma, head and neck, liver or kidney cancer.

J is TRBJ1-5 and V is TRBV10-3; D is ambiguous. Germline V lookup: CDR1 ENHRY, CDR2 SYGVKD. The CDR3 is 12 residues long. Trimming stripped 4 bases from V and 4 bases from J, with 5 bases between. CDR3 coding DNA: TGTGCCATCAGTGCCTCAAATCAGCCCCAGCATTTT. This gives the protein CAISASNQPQHF.

V is TRBV19 and J is TRBJ2-1; 9 nucleotides agree with TRBD1. The germline V gene encodes CDR1 LNHDA and CDR2 SQIVND (reference sequence). The trim removed 4 bases at V and 7 bases at J, leaving 8 bases unmatched. The length of the CDR3 is 15 residues. The CDR3 loop reads CASSTGTGLLNEQFF. The CDR3 DNA reads TGTGCCAGTAGTACCGGGACAGGGCTGCTGAATGAGCAGTTCTTC.

The chain combines TRBV6-6 with TRBJ2-7; D might be TRBD2 (5 bases). V lost 1 base to trimming and J lost 7 bases, with 14 bases between them. Germline loops: CDR1 MNHNY, CDR2 SVGAGI (reference sequence). The CDR3 totals 14 residues. The CDR3 region has the DNA TGTGCCAGCAGTTACTTGGTAGCCGGCGGGGAGCAGTACTTC. Its translation is CASSYLVAGGEQYF.

The rearrangement uses TRBV5-1 and TRBJ1-5; a weak D match, TRBD1 (5 bases). Germline V gives CDR1 SGHRS, CDR2 YFSETQ. This CDR3 has 15 amino acids. Trimming removed 0 bases from V and 4 bases from J, with 11 bases in between. The CDR3 is CASSLDGGENQPQHF. Written as DNA, the CDR3 is TGCGCCAGCAGCTTGGACGGAGGGGAGAATCAGCCCCAGCATTTT.

The CDR3 here is CASSRTGVETEAFF. The CDR3 coding sequence is TGCGCCAGCAGCCGGACAGGGGTTGAAACTGAAGCTTTCTTT. The V and J genes are TRBV5-1 and TRBJ1-1; 9 nucleotides align to TRBD1. The germline V gene has CDR1 SGHRS and CDR2 YFSETQ. The CDR3 spans 14 residues. Germline trimming cut 4 bases from V and 5 bases from J; bases unmatched to any gene: 6.